This T cell receptor (beta chain) was identified during a study of blood T cell repertoires in COVID-19. The overall study: Material from acute and convalescent COVID-19 was sourced from the United States, Italy and Spain. Sample material is recorded as cDNA or gDNA derived from T cells, B-cell-depleted T cells, or PBMCs.

Trimming cost V 5 bases and J 7 bases; bases outside gene matches: 9. The germline gives CDR1 MNHEY, CDR2 SMNVEV (reference sequence). The CDR3 contains 14 residues. The table came from immunoSEQ multiplex PCR; TCRdb's copy has only in-frame clones and leaves some out. The data contain 250,000 to 300,000 clones, around 78% of them singletons. The source is a man in his sixties who had recovered from COVID-19. The J gene is TRBJ1-1, the V gene TRBV27; 8 bases are a match to TRBD1. Input material: peripheral blood. CDR3 region: CASSNQGAQVEAFF. Written as DNA, the CDR3 is TGTGCCAGCAGTAACCAGGGGGCGCAGGTTGAAGCTTTCTTT.